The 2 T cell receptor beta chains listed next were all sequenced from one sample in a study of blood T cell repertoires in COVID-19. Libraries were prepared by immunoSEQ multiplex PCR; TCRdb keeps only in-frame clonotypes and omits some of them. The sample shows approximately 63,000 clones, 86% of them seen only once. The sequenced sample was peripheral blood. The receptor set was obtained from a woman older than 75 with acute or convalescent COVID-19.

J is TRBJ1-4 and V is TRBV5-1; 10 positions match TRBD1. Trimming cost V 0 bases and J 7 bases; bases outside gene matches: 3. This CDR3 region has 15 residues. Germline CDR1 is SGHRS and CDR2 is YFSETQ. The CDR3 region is CASSLEGQGFEKLFF. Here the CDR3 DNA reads TGCGCCAGCAGCTTGGAGGGACAGGGGTTTGAAAAACTGTTTTTT. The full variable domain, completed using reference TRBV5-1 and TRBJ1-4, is KAGVTQTPRYLIKTRGQQVTLSCSPISGHRSVSWYQQTPGQGLQFLFEYFSETQRNKGNFPGRFSGRQFSNSRSEMNVSTLELGDSALYLCASSLEGQGFEKLFFGSGTQLSVL.

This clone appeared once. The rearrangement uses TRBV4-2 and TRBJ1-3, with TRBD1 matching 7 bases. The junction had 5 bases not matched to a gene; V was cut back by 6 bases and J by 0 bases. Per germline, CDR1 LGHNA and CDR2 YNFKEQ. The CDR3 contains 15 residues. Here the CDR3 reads CASSSDRNSGNTIYF. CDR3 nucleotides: TGTGCCAGCAGTTCGGACAGGAACTCTGGAAACACCATATATTTT.